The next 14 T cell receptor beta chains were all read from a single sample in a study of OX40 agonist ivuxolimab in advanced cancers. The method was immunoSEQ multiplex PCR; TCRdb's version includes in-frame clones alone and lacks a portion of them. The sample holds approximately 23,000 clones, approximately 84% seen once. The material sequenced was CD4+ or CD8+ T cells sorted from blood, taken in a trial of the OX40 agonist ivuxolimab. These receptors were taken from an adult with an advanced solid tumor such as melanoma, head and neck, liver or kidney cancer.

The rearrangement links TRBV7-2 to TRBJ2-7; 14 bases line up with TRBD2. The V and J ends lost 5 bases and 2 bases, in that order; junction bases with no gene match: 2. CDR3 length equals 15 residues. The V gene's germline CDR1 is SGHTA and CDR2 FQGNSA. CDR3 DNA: TGTGCCAGCAGCCCGACTAGCGGGGGGGCCTACGAGCAGTACTTC. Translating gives CASSPTSGGAYEQYF.

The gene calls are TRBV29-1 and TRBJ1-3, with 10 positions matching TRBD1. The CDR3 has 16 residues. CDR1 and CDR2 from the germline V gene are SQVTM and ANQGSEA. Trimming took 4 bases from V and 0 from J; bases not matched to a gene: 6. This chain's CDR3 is CSVALWTGGSGNTIYF. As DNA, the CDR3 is TGCAGCGTTGCCCTATGGACAGGGGGCTCTGGAAACACCATATATTTT.

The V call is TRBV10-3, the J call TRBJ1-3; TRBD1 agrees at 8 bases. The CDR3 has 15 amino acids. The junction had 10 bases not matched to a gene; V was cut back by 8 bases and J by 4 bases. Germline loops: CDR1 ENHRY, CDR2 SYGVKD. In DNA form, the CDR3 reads TGTGCCATCGCTCCACAGGGGGGGCTAGGAAACACCATATATTTT. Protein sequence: CAIAPQGGLGNTIYF.

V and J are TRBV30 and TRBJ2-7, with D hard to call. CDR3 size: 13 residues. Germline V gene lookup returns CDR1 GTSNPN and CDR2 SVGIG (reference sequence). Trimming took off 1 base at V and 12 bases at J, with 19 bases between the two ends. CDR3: CAWSDAPGIQGYF. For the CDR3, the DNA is TGTGCCTGGAGTGACGCCCCGGGCATTCAAGGGTACTTC.

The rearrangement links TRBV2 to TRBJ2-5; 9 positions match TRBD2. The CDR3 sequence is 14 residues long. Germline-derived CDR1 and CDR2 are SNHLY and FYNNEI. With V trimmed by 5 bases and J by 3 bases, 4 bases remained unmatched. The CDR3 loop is CASSPPSGEETQYF. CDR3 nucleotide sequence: TGTGCCAGCAGTCCCCCTAGCGGGGAAGAGACCCAGTACTTC.

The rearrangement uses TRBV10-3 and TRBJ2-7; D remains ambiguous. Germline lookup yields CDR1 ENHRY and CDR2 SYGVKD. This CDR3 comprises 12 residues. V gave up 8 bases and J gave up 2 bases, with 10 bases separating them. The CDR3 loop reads CAIGPGPYEQYF. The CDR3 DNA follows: TGTGCCATCGGGCCAGGTCCCTACGAGCAGTACTTC.

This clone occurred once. In nucleotides, the CDR3 is TGTGCCAGCAGCTTGGGGCCGAGGAATGAGCAGTTCTTC. This encodes CASSLGPRNEQFF. This sequence joins TRBV7-6 and TRBJ2-1; the D gene is possibly TRBD1 (5 bases). Trimming took off 3 bases at V and 7 bases at J, with 10 bases between the two ends. Germline V gives CDR1 SGHVS, CDR2 FNYEAQ. The CDR3 contains 13 residues.

The CDR3: CASSVRENIQYF. CDR3 sequence (DNA): TGTGCCAGCAGCGTCCGTGAAAACATTCAGTACTTC. This sequence joins TRBV2 and TRBJ2-4; no definite D call. Germline CDR1 reads SNHLY; CDR2 reads FYNNEI. CDR3 length: 12 amino acids. The V end lost 6 bases, the J end lost 5 bases, and 8 bases lay between the germline ends.

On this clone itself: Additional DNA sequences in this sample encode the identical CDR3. The CDR3 reads CASSLVPSGGLSSTDTQYF. As DNA, the CDR3 is TGTGCCAGCAGCTTAGTCCCCAGCGGGGGACTCTCTAGCACAGATACGCAGTATTTT. The chain has TRBV7-2 and TRBJ2-3, with 8 nucleotides matching TRBD2. V lost 1 base to trimming and J lost 0 bases; unmatched junction nucleotides: 12. The CDR3 is 19 residues long. Germline CDR1 is SGHTA and CDR2 is FQGNSA.

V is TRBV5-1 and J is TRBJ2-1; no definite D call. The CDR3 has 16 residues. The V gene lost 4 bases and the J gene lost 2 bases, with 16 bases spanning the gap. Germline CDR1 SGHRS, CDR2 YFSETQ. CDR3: CASSPGLGGPYNEQFF. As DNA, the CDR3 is TGCGCCAGCAGCCCAGGCTTGGGCGGCCCCTACAATGAGCAGTTCTTC. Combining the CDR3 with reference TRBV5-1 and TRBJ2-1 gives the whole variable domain KAGVTQTPRYLIKTRGQQVTLSCSPISGHRSVSWYQQTPGQGLQFLFEYFSETQRNKGNFPGRFSGRQFSNSRSEMNVSTLELGDSALYLCASSPGLGGPYNEQFFGPGTRLTVL.

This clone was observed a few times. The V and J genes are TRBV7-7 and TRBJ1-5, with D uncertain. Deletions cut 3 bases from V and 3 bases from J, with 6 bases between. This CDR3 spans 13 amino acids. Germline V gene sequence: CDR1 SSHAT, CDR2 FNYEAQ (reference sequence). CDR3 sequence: CASSLGPNQPQHF. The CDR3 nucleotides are TGTGCCAGCAGCTTGGGCCCCAATCAGCCCCAGCATTTT.

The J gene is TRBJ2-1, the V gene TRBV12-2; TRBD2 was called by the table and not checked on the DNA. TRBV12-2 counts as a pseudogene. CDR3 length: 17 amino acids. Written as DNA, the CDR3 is TGTGCAAGTCGCTTAGGAGGTCCAGCGGATTATTATAATGAGCAGTTCTTC. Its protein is CASRLGGPADYYNEQFF.

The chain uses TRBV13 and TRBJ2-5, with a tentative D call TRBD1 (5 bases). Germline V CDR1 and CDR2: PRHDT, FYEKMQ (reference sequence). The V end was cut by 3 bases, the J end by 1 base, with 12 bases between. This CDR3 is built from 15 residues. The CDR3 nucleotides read TGTGCCAGCAGCTTCCCCCAGGGAACCCAAGAGACCCAGTACTTC. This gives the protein CASSFPQGTQETQYF.

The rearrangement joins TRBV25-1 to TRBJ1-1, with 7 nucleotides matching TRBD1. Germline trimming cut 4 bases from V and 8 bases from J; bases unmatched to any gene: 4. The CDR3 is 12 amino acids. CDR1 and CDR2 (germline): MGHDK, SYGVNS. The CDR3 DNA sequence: TGTGCCAGCAGTGTGACAGGGCTCGAAGCTTTCTTT. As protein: CASSVTGLEAFF.